This is a list of T cell receptor beta chains from one sample in a study of tumor-infiltrating lymphocytes in primary liver carcinoma. TCRdb passed the multiplex PCR reads through MiXCR, listing each CDR3 protein once. Of about 310,000 distinct CDR3 sequences in the sample, about 50% are singletons; the top ten hold about a sixth. Sequencing was performed on peripheral blood. Every receptor here comes from a woman aged 25 to 39 with primary liver carcinoma and hepatitis B virus infection. The CDR3 runs from the conserved cysteine through the conserved F or W. The D gene is left open where the match is weak. Expanded clones are given a class, and other clones once, few, many or no size at all.

J gene,V gene,D gene,clone size,CDR3 protein,CDR3 DNA
TRBJ2-3,TRBV30,NA,NA,CAWSVSSSLRDTQYF,TGTGCCTGGAGTGTAAGCAGTAGTTTAAGAGATACGCAGTATTTT
TRBJ2-4,TRBV29-1,NA,NA,CSVVGCALNIQYF,TGCAGCGTTGTAGGATGCGCTCTAAACATTCAGTACTTC
TRBJ1-1,TRBV7-9,NA,NA,CASSSTGFGRSEAFF,TGTGCCAGCAGCTCGACAGGTTTTGGAAGGTCTGAAGCTTTCTTT
TRBJ1-6,TRBV11-2,NA,NA,CASSFMETVNSPLHF,TGTGCCAGCAGCTTCATGGAGACGGTGAATTCACCCCTCCACTTT
TRBJ1-4,TRBV29-1,NA,few,CSVSGQPNEKLFF,TGCAGCGTTTCAGGACAGCCTAATGAAAAACTGTTTTTT
TRBJ2-3,TRBV6-1,NA,few,CASSPYKDTQYF,TGTGCCAGCAGTCCGTATAAAGATACGCAGTATTTT
TRBJ2-3,TRBV28,NA,NA,CAIGTPGLPTDTQYF,TGTGCCATAGGGACTCCGGGACTCCCCACAGATACGCAGTATTTT
TRBJ2-2,TRBV6-5,NA,few,CASSSSISNTGELFF,TGTGCCAGCAGTAGTAGCATCTCGAACACCGGGGAGCTGTTTTTT
TRBJ2-7,TRBV30,TRBD2,few,CAWSGTSGSYEQYF,TGTGCCTGGAGTGGGACTAGCGGCTCCTACGAGCAGTACTTC
TRBJ2-5,TRBV6-6,NA,NA,CTSSYSRVTVQETQYF,TGTACCAGCAGTTACTCAAGGGTGACAGTACAAGAGACCCAGTACTTC
TRBJ2-2,TRBV11-2,NA,NA,CANSLGIGYTGELFF,TGTGCCAACAGCTTAGGCATCGGGTACACCGGGGAGCTCTTTTTT
TRBJ1-4,TRBV11-2,NA,many,CASSLPTETNEKLFF,TGTGCCAGCAGCCTACCGACAGAAACGAATGAAAAACTGTTTTTT
TRBJ2-3,TRBV12-3/TRBV12-4,TRBD2,NA,CASSLGGDGTDTQYF,TGTGCCAGCAGTCTTGGGGGGGACGGGACAGATACGCAGTATTTT
TRBJ2-2,TRBV12-3/TRBV12-4,TRBD2,NA,CASSHRTSGIYGRGLFF,TGTGCCAGCAGCCACAGGACTAGCGGGATCTATGGGCGGGGGCTGTTTTTT
TRBJ1-1,TRBV6-5,NA,many,CASSYGVEAFF,TGTGCCAGCAGTTACGGAGTTGAAGCTTTCTTT
TRBJ1-6,TRBV6-1,NA,few,CASLSINYNSPLHF,TGTGCCAGCCTCTCGATTAACTATAATTCACCCCTCCACTTT
TRBJ2-3,TRBV4-1,NA,NA,CTSRVGRGITDTQYF,TGCACCAGCAGGGTTGGGAGGGGGATCACAGATACGCAGTATTTT
TRBJ2-1,TRBV6-2/TRBV6-3,TRBD2,few,CATRPASGRTPRGEQFF,TGTGCCACCCGCCCCGCTAGCGGGAGGACCCCTCGGGGGGAGCAGTTCTTC
TRBJ2-1,TRBV12-3/TRBV12-4,NA,many,CASSLLGEQFF,TGTGCCAGCAGTTTATTGGGGGAGCAGTTCTTC
TRBJ2-3,TRBV7-9,NA,many,CASSYLTGDRDTQYF,TGTGCCAGCAGCTATCTAACGGGAGACCGAGATACGCAGTATTTT
TRBJ2-2,TRBV7-9,NA,NA,CDSSLGFTGELFF,TGTGACAGCAGCTTAGGATTTACCGGGGAGCTGTTTTTT
TRBJ2-7,TRBV7-9,TRBD1,many,CASSFDRGSEQYF,TGTGCCAGCAGCTTTGACAGGGGCAGCGAGCAGTACTTC
TRBJ2-2,TRBV6-5,TRBD2,NA,CTSSLAGNTGELFF,TGTACCAGCAGTTTAGCGGGAAACACCGGGGAGCTGTTTTTT
TRBJ2-4,TRBV11-3,TRBD2,NA,CASSPPLGLAGVRYF,TGTGCCAGCAGCCCCCCCTTAGGACTAGCGGGGGTTCGGTACTTC
TRBJ1-1,TRBV12-3/TRBV12-4,NA,NA,CASGFRGAGTEAFF,TGTGCCAGCGGTTTCCGAGGTGCTGGCACTGAAGCTTTCTTT
TRBJ1-5,TRBV6-2/TRBV6-3,TRBD1,NA,CASSSFGQGINQPQHF,TGTGCCAGCAGCAGCTTCGGACAGGGAATCAATCAGCCCCAGCATTTT
TRBJ2-7,TRBV11-2,NA,many,CASSLRHGEPSEQYF,TGTGCCAGCTCCCTCCGGCACGGGGAGCCGAGCGAGCAGTACTTC
TRBJ1-1,TRBV29-1,NA,many,CSVGRQGTEAFF,TGCAGCGTTGGGCGGCAGGGCACTGAAGCTTTCTTT
TRBJ1-1,TRBV6-5,NA,NA,CASSIGAKAFF,TGTGCGAGCAGTATAGGGGCGAAAGCTTTCTTT
TRBJ2-5,TRBV7-9,NA,NA,CASTTIGAWTNQETQYF,TGTGCCAGCACCACAATAGGGGCCTGGACTAATCAAGAGACCCAGTACTTC
TRBJ2-6,TRBV4-1,TRBD1,NA,CASSHAQGSVANVLTF,TGCGCCAGCAGCCACGCACAGGGGTCTGTGGCCAACGTCCTGACTTTC
TRBJ2-5,TRBV7-8,NA,few,CASSLEGQETQYF,TGTGCCAGCAGCTTGGAGGGACAAGAGACCCAGTACTTC
TRBJ2-3,TRBV29-1,TRBD1,NA,CSLRQGQSTDTQYF,TGCAGTCTTCGACAGGGTCAGTCAACAGATACGCAGTATTTT
TRBJ2-7,TRBV4-1,NA,NA,CASSQGGGNLHPYEQYF,TGCGCCAGCAGCCAAGGGGGCGGGAATCTTCACCCCTACGAGCAGTACTTC
TRBJ1-5,TRBV6-2/TRBV6-3,TRBD1,few,CASSYPGQGGNQPQHF,TGTGCCAGCAGTTACCCGGGACAGGGAGGCAATCAGCCCCAGCATTTT
TRBJ1-6,TRBV29-1,NA,many,CSVETGFNSPLHF,TGCAGCGTGGAAACAGGGTTTAATTCACCCCTCCACTTT
TRBJ1-1,TRBV29-1,NA,NA,CSTGSNTEAFF,TGCAGCACGGGTAGTAACACTGAAGCATTCTTT
TRBJ1-2,TRBV6-5,NA,few,CASSSYTGQLYGYTF,TGTGCCAGCAGCAGCTACACGGGACAACTCTATGGCTACACCTTC
TRBJ2-5,TRBV4-3,NA,many,CASSQVPRGGQETQYF,TGCGCCAGCAGCCAAGTTCCTAGAGGGGGACAAGAGACCCAGTACTTC
TRBJ2-7,TRBV12-3/TRBV12-4,NA,many,CASRDRDSHEQYF,TGTGCCAGCAGAGACCGGGACTCCCACGAGCAGTACTTC
TRBJ2-7,TRBV12-3/TRBV12-4,NA,few,CASSSLTEGANYEQYF,TGTGCCAGCAGTTCTTTAACGGAGGGGGCTAACTACGAGCAGTACTTC
TRBJ2-7,TRBV7-8,NA,NA,CGSSPRRTSPAIGEQYF,TGTGGCAGCAGCCCCCGAAGGACTTCGCCCGCTATAGGAGAGCAGTACTTC
TRBJ2-7,TRBV6-2/TRBV6-3,NA,many,CASTYGGEQYF,TGTGCCAGCACCTACGGAGGCGAGCAGTACTTC